The 12 T cell receptor beta chains presented below share a single source sample, sequenced in a study of vaccination effects on CD4 cells after COVID-19. The table came from immunoSEQ multiplex PCR; TCRdb's copy has only in-frame clones and leaves some out. Among about 14,000 clones listed, 60% to 85% were seen once. Antigen-specific CD4+ T cells were expanded with viral peptide pools in the ViraFEST assay before sequencing. Once cultured for roughly nine days, the cells underwent separation to obtain CD4+ T cells. A positive SARS-CoV-2 PCR test fell between March and December 2020. It was two doses of either the BNT162b2 or mRNA-1273 vaccine that participants received. No antigens are known for them. The specimen was CD4+ T cells from PBMCs cultured with HCoV-NL63 spike peptides, collected after COVID-19 vaccination. The receptors come from a human donor who had a prior SARS-CoV-2 infection.

The V call is TRBV5-8, the J call TRBJ2-6; D ambiguous. Per the germline V gene, CDR1 is SGHTS and CDR2 is YDEGEE. The CDR3 has 14 amino acids. The ends were cut back, 6 bases at V and 0 bases at J, with 7 bases in the middle. DNA of the CDR3: TGTGCCAGCACTTCCCTCTCTGGGGCCAACGTCCTGACTTTC. This gives the protein CASTSLSGANVLTF.

This chain connects TRBV27 to TRBJ1-3; 7 nucleotides match TRBD1. The CDR3 is 16 residues long. From germline, CDR1 is MNHEY and CDR2 SMNVEV (reference sequence). Trimming cost V 6 bases and J 0 bases; bases outside gene matches: 8. CDR3 bases: TGTGCCAGCAGACCGACAGGGACCCGCTCTGGAAACACCATATATTTT. Translating gives CASRPTGTRSGNTIYF.

CDR3 DNA: TGTGCCAGCAGCTTATATGCAGGGAGCAGCTCCTACGAGCAGTACTTC. Translating gives CASSLYAGSSSYEQYF. V and J are TRBV7-2 and TRBJ2-7, with D possibly called TRBD1 or TRBD2 (5 bases each). CDR3 length equals 16 residues. CDR1 SGHTA and CDR2 FQGNSA come from the germline V gene. V gave up 2 bases and J gave up 0 bases, with 14 bases separating them.

V gene TRBV5-1 combines with J gene TRBJ1-2; a possible D gene is TRBD1 (5 bases). Deletions cut 4 bases from V and 7 bases from J, with 11 bases between. This CDR3 is built from 12 residues. Germline CDR1 is SGHRS and CDR2 is YFSETQ. The DNA of the CDR3 is TGCGCCAGCAGCCCGGGCGGGACTGGCTACACCTTC. It encodes CASSPGGTGYTF.

The J gene is TRBJ1-3, the V gene TRBV5-1, with D hard to call. V lost 4 bases, J lost 4 bases, and 15 bases lay in between. This CDR3 has 15 residues. CDR1 is SGHRS and CDR2 is YFSETQ in the germline V gene. This chain's CDR3 is CASSREPGPGNTIYF. Here the CDR3 DNA reads TGCGCCAGCAGCCGAGAACCGGGTCCAGGAAACACCATATATTTT.

This clone appeared a single time. The V and J genes are TRBV7-9 and TRBJ2-3; the D is unclear. There are 16 residues in the CDR3. Trimming took 0 bases from V and 0 from J, leaving 10 bases between them. In germline, CDR1 is SEHNR, CDR2 FQNEAQ (reference sequence). CDR3 residues: CASSLAQASSTDTQYF. The DNA for the CDR3 is TGTGCCAGCAGCTTAGCGCAGGCCTCTAGCACAGATACGCAGTATTTT.

V usage is TRBV5-6 and J usage is TRBJ1-2; D remains unclear. Germline CDR1 is SGHDT and CDR2 is YYEEEE. V lost 0 bases to trimming and J lost 4 bases, with 13 bases between them. The CDR3 sequence is 15 residues long. The CDR3: CASSLGSAEFYGYTF. The CDR3 bases are TGTGCCAGCAGCTTGGGCTCTGCGGAATTCTATGGCTACACCTTC.

The sample holds a few counts of this clone. The chain employs TRBV5-5 and TRBJ2-7; TRBD2 matches 11 bases. This CDR3 spans 15 amino acids. The V and J ends lost 3 bases and 1 base, in that order; junction bases with no gene match: 3. Looked up from germline, CDR1 is SGHKS and CDR2 is YYEKEE (reference sequence). CDR3 nucleotide sequence: TGTGCCAGCAGCTGGGGACTAGCGGAGTCCTACGAGCAGTACTTC. This translates into CASSWGLAESYEQYF.

This rearrangement joins TRBV7-2 to TRBJ1-5; D might be TRBD1 (6 bases). The germline V gene has CDR1 SGHTA and CDR2 FQGNSA. Trimming shortened V by 5 bases and J by 5 bases, and 13 bases separated the two germline ends. The CDR3 length is 14 residues. The CDR3 reads CASSPWTADQPQHF. DNA for the CDR3: TGTGCCAGCAGCCCCTGGACAGCCGATCAGCCCCAGCATTTT.

This chain joins TRBV18 and TRBJ2-5, with 14 positions matching TRBD2. The CDR3 extends over 16 amino acids. V lost 3 bases, J lost 2 bases, and 2 bases stayed unmatched. The germline CDR1 and CDR2 sequences are KGHSH and LQKENI. The CDR3, as DNA: TGTGCCAGCTCACCGAGGACTAGCGGGGGGCAAGAGACCCAGTACTTC. It translates to CASSPRTSGGQETQYF.

The chain couples TRBV7-2 to TRBJ2-7; 9 positions agree with TRBD1. CDR3 length: 13 amino acids. Germline loops: CDR1 SGHTA, CDR2 FQGNSA. J gave up 12 bases and V 5 bases, and 11 bases lay outside the gene matches. As DNA, the CDR3 is TGTGCCAGCAGCATTAAGACGGGACAGGGTTTGTACTTC. Translated, it gives CASSIKTGQGLYF.

The chain joins TRBV11-2 to TRBJ2-7; no firm D call. The CDR3 consists of 14 residues. V shed 0 bases and J shed 5 bases, with 11 bases lying between them. Germline CDR1 and CDR2: SGHAT and FQNNGV. CDR3 loop: CASSLDLIGNEQYF. The DNA of the CDR3 is TGTGCCAGCAGCTTAGATTTAATAGGTAACGAGCAGTACTTC.